These 29 T cell receptor beta chains were all obtained from the same sample, sequenced in a study of blood T cells in healthy people across ages. Sample-barcoded 5' priming and a J-beta primer mix drove a second PCR of about 6 to 12 cycles. In TCRdb, the 5' RACE reads were re-called with MiXCR into one record per CDR3 protein. The table records about 1.7 million distinct CDR3 sequences, approximately 28% of them present only once. Sequenced: blood. Receptors were obtained from a woman in her thirties in good health.

The V and J genes are TRBV12-3 or TRBV12-4 and TRBJ2-4; no clear D gene. V was trimmed by 2 bases and J by 13 bases, leaving 18 bases between them. The CDR3 is 14 residues long. The CDR3 reads CASSLWVRSKGQYF. CDR3 coding DNA: TGTGCCAGCAGTTTATGGGTCCGAAGCAAAGGGCAGTACTTC.

In its sample, this clonotype was seen a few times. The J gene is TRBJ2-7, the V gene TRBV10-1, with TRBD2 matching over 9 bases. Germline values: CDR1 WNHNN, CDR2 SYGVQD (reference sequence). The CDR3 has 16 amino acids. J gave up 5 bases and V 3 bases, and 11 bases lay outside the gene matches. Written as DNA, the CDR3 is TGCGCCAGCAGTGATCCGCAAGGTAGCGGGAGCCACGAGCAGTACTTC. Translating it yields CASSDPQGSGSHEQYF.

The genes are TRBV4-3 and TRBJ2-5, with 11 bases aligning to TRBD2. Losses at the gene ends were 0 bases for V and 5 bases for J; bases not matched to a gene: 8. The CDR3 consists of 17 residues. CDR1 LGHNA and CDR2 YSLEER come from the germline V gene. The CDR3 DNA is TGCGCCAGCAGCCAAGATCATGGGGCTAGCGGGAGGGAGACCCAGTACTTC. This gives the protein CASSQDHGASGRETQYF.

The chain uses TRBV2 and TRBJ1-1; 8 positions agree with TRBD1. Trimming cost V 7 bases and J 3 bases; bases outside gene matches: 7. The CDR3 extends over 14 amino acids. Germline V lookup: CDR1 SNHLY, CDR2 FYNNEI. The CDR3 region has the DNA TGTGCCAGCAAAAGTGACAGGGGATACACTGAAGCTTTCTTT. Protein: CASKSDRGYTEAFF.

The chain joins TRBV2 to TRBJ2-4; the D gene could be TRBD1 or TRBD2 (5 bases each). The end of the DNA fits TRBJ2-7 better, so the J call may be wrong. Germline loops: CDR1 SNHLY, CDR2 FYNNEI. This CDR3 has 16 amino acids. The CDR3 here is CASRSPGALSVHEQYF. The CDR3 DNA reads TGTGCCAGCAGATCCCCCGGGGCCCTTTCCGTCCACGAGCAGTACTTC.

The DNA of the CDR3 is TGTGCCAGCAGCCAAGCGCGTTCAGATACGCAGTATTTT. It specifies CASSQARSDTQYF. The chain couples TRBV3-1 to TRBJ2-3; D call uncertain. The CDR3 extends over 13 amino acids. The V gene lost 1 base and the J gene lost 4 bases, with 6 bases spanning the gap. Germline assignment: CDR1 LGHDT and CDR2 YNNKEL (reference sequence).

The chain joins TRBV20-1 to TRBJ2-2, with 7 positions matching TRBD2. The V gene's germline CDR1 is DFQATT and CDR2 SNEGSKA (reference sequence). Trimming took 8 bases from V and 1 from J; bases not matched to a gene: 7. CDR3 length equals 14 residues. CDR3 loop: CSYPSGQNTGELFF. As DNA, the CDR3 is TGCAGTTACCCTAGCGGTCAGAACACCGGGGAGCTGTTTTTT.

Concerning this clonotype itself: The germline gene is not matched at one end of the junction; a read error may be the cause. The V and J genes are TRBV15 and TRBJ2-1; the match to TRBD1 covers 7 bases. The CDR3 contains 16 residues. The V gene's germline CDR1 is LNHNV and CDR2 YYDKDF (reference sequence). CDR3 sequence: CATSRDRGGPYNGQFF. The CDR3 coding sequence is TGTGCCACCAGCAGAGATAGAGGGGGCCCATACAATGGGCAGTTCTTC. The complete variable domain, with remaining parts taken from reference TRBV15 and TRBJ2-1, reads DAMVIQNPRYQVTQFGKPVTLSCSQTLNHNVMYWYQQKSSQAPKLLFHYYDKDFNNEADTPDNFQSRRPNTSFCFLDIRSPGLGDTAMYLCATSRDRGGPYNGQFFGPGTRLTVL.

This clonotype has at least ten counts. This chain uses TRBV10-3 with TRBJ2-7; 9 positions match TRBD1. The germline V gene has CDR1 ENHRY and CDR2 SYGVKD. CDR3 length: 15 amino acids. The junction had 10 bases not matched to a gene; V was cut back by 6 bases and J by 4 bases. CDR3 coding DNA: TGTGCCATCAGGAATCCGGGACAGGGAACGTACGAGCAGTACTTC. Translation gives CAIRNPGQGTYEQYF.

V gene TRBV2 combines with J gene TRBJ2-5; 9 nucleotides agree with TRBD1. The CDR3 consists of 15 residues. Germline CDR1 and CDR2: SNHLY and FYNNEI. Trimming took 6 bases from V and 1 from J; bases not matched to a gene: 6. DNA of the CDR3: TGTGCCAGCAGCCCAGGGACAGGGCGCCAAGAGACCCAGTACTTC. Translated, it gives CASSPGTGRQETQYF.

The chain couples TRBV12-3 or TRBV12-4 to TRBJ2-5; possible D gene TRBD2, 6 bases. The CDR3 consists of 14 residues. Between the trimmed V and J ends, which lost 4 bases and 11 bases, there was a span of 20 bases. The CDR3 is CASSSGDASNEQYF. CDR3 coding DNA: TGTGCCAGCAGTTCGGGGGATGCGAGCAATGAGCAGTACTTC.

This rearrangement joins TRBV5-1 to TRBJ2-6; perhaps TRBD2 as D (5 bases). CDR3 length: 19 residues. Germline values: CDR1 SGHRS, CDR2 YFSETQ. Trimming stripped 2 bases from V and 4 bases from J, with 22 bases between. CDR3 nucleotide sequence: TGCGCCAGCAGCTTCCGGGGAGCGCACATCTTTTCCGGGGCCAACGTCCTGACTTTC. Translating it yields CASSFRGAHIFSGANVLTF.

The rearrangement links TRBV7-8 to TRBJ1-1; no clear D. The CDR3 runs 16 residues. V was trimmed by 5 bases and J by 5 bases, leaving 21 bases between them. Germline V gene lookup returns CDR1 SGHVS and CDR2 FQNEAQ. The CDR3 loop reads CASSAIPMGRTTEAFF. Here the CDR3 DNA reads TGTGCCAGCAGCGCGATCCCAATGGGCCGAACAACTGAAGCTTTCTTT.

This chain uses TRBV29-1 with TRBJ2-7; D may match TRBD1 or TRBD2 (5 bases each). Germline V gene sequence: CDR1 SQVTM, CDR2 ANQGSEA. The CDR3 is 15 amino acids. This CDR3 is CGLSNRDGLIYEQYF. The CDR3 DNA follows: TGCGGCTTGTCAAACCGGGACGGTCTGATCTACGAGCAGTACTTC.

This clonotype was counted ten times or more. This chain joins TRBV29-1 and TRBJ2-5, with D possibly TRBD2 on 7 matching bases. Germline CDR1 and CDR2: SQVTM and ANQGSEA. The V gene lost 7 bases and the J gene lost 5 bases, with 11 bases spanning the gap. CDR3 length equals 11 residues. CDR3: CSGGGGETQYF. CDR3 sequence (DNA): TGCAGCGGCGGGGGCGGGGAGACCCAGTACTTC.

The chain recombines TRBV5-1 with TRBJ1-5; D may be TRBD1 (6 bases). CDR1 and CDR2 from the germline V gene are SGHRS and YFSETQ. Deletions cut 0 bases from V and 7 bases from J, with 11 bases between. The CDR3 extends over 14 amino acids. Here the CDR3 reads CASSLAVGAQPQHF. Written as DNA, the CDR3 is TGCGCCAGCAGCTTGGCCGTGGGGGCCCAGCCCCAGCATTTT.

This clonotype has more than one count but fewer than ten. The genes are TRBV28 and TRBJ1-2; D gene unclear. The V and J ends lost 6 bases and 1 base respectively, with 9 bases between them. CDR1 and CDR2 from the germline V gene are MDHEN and SYDVKM. CDR3 length equals 13 residues. The CDR3 region has the DNA TGTGCCAGCAGCATTCTTATTAACTATGGCTACACCTTC. This encodes CASSILINYGYTF.

This clonotype has just a few counts. The junction does not match germline at one end; this may be a read error. The rearrangement links TRBV20-1 to TRBJ2-4; 7 bases map to TRBD2. This CDR3 has 15 amino acids. Per the germline V gene, CDR1 is DFQATT and CDR2 is SNEGSKA (reference sequence). The CDR3 DNA reads TGCAGTGCTAGACCCAGGGAGGGGTGGGAAAACATTCGGTACTTC. It codes for CSARPREGWENIRYF.

The V call is TRBV20-1, the J call TRBJ2-5; TRBD2 matches at 12 bases. V trimming: 0 bases; J trimming: 11 bases; junction bases outside the gene matches: 10. The CDR3 loop spans 15 amino acids. The germline V gene has CDR1 DFQATT and CDR2 SNEGSKA (reference sequence). The CDR3: CSARDPSGRGVGQYF. Written as DNA, the CDR3 is TGCAGTGCTAGAGATCCTAGCGGGAGGGGTGTCGGGCAGTACTTC.

The chain combines TRBV6-1 with TRBJ1-6; perhaps TRBD1 as D (5 bases). V lost 4 bases and J 7 bases, leaving 20 bases between the germline ends. Germline V gene data show CDR1 as MNHNS and CDR2 as SASEGT. The CDR3 is 17 amino acids. In DNA form, the CDR3 reads TGTGCCAGCAGTGGGATTCGGGCAGGGAGGTTGAATTCACCCCTCCACTTT. It specifies CASSGIRAGRLNSPLHF.

The J gene is TRBJ2-5, the V gene TRBV20-1; 10 bases align to TRBD2. Per germline, CDR1 DFQATT and CDR2 SNEGSKA (reference sequence). The CDR3 spans 14 residues. Trimming at V came to 4 bases and at J to 6 bases, leaving 8 bases not matched to a gene. CDR3 coding DNA: TGCAGTGCTAAGCGGGAGGGCCGGTTGAAGACCCAGTACTTC. Translated, it gives CSAKREGRLKTQYF.

This sequence joins TRBV7-2 and TRBJ1-2; perhaps TRBD1 as D (5 bases). Trimming took 1 base from V and 8 from J, leaving 20 bases between them. CDR1 is SGHTA, CDR2 FQGNSA, per germline. This CDR3 comprises 16 residues. The CDR3 loop is CASSLVAQGLREGYTF. The CDR3 DNA is TGTGCCAGCAGCTTAGTGGCCCAGGGCCTTAGAGAGGGCTACACCTTC.

This clonotype was seen ten or more times. This chain links TRBV20-1 with TRBJ2-7; the D is unclear. The germline V gene encodes CDR1 DFQATT and CDR2 SNEGSKA (reference sequence). The V end was cut by 0 bases, the J end by 2 bases, with 8 bases between. This CDR3 comprises 13 residues. CDR3 in DNA: TGCAGTGCTAGAGATACAGAGACCTACGAGCAGTACTTC. Translation: CSARDTETYEQYF.

This CDR3 is CASSDADRGDEKLFF. CDR3 DNA: TGTGCCAGCAGCGACGCGGACAGGGGGGATGAAAAACTGTTTTTT. V is TRBV5-5 and J is TRBJ1-4; the match to TRBD1 covers 10 bases. V gave up 4 bases and J gave up 6 bases; unmatched junction bases: 6. There are 15 residues in the CDR3. CDR1 and CDR2 from the germline V gene are SGHKS and YYEKEE (reference sequence).

This clonotype was recorded many times. The rearrangement joins TRBV12-3 or TRBV12-4 to TRBJ1-4; D ambiguous. The CDR3 consists of 12 residues. V lost 8 bases to trimming and J lost 0 bases, with 4 bases between them. The CDR3 here is CASRATNEKLFF. The CDR3 coding sequence is TGTGCCAGCCGGGCAACTAATGAAAAACTGTTTTTT.

In the case of this clonotype: Being one base from a much bigger clone, this may be a read error. This rearrangement joins TRBV29-1 to TRBJ2-1, with 9 bases that match TRBD2. This CDR3 is 14 amino acids long. Looked up from germline, CDR1 is SQVTM and CDR2 is ANQGSEA. V was pared by 4 bases and J by 6 bases, with 7 bases of the junction left unmatched. The CDR3 DNA follows: TGCAGCGTTGTTAGCGGGAGTATTATCAATGAGCAGTTCTTC. Translation gives CSVVSGSIINEQFF.

In this sample, this clonotype turned up a few times. The rearrangement uses TRBV3-1 and TRBJ1-5; no definite D call. The CDR3 is 13 amino acids. V was shortened by 2 bases and J by 5 bases, with 7 bases between the two germline ends. The V gene's germline CDR1 is LGHDT and CDR2 YNNKEL (reference sequence). CDR3 in amino acids: CASSQLPDQPQHF. The CDR3 DNA sequence: TGTGCCAGCAGCCAACTCCCGGATCAGCCCCAGCATTTT.

This rearrangement joins TRBV7-2 to TRBJ2-3; 8 bases are shared with TRBD2. The V gene end was trimmed by 2 bases and the J gene end by 5 bases; junction bases not matched to a gene: 3. Looked up from germline, CDR1 is SGHTA and CDR2 is FQGNSA. The CDR3 spans 14 residues. The CDR3 region is CASSLNSGKDTQYF. The CDR3 nucleotides read TGTGCCAGCAGCTTAAATAGCGGGAAAGATACGCAGTATTTT. Together with reference TRBV7-2 and TRBJ2-3, the CDR3 gives the full variable domain: GAGVSQSPSNKVTEKGKDVELRCDPISGHTALYWYRQSLGQGLEFLIYFQGNSAPDKSGLPSDRFSAERTGGSVSTLTIQRTQQEDSAVYLCASSLNSGKDTQYFGPGTRLTVL.

This sequence joins TRBV6-5 and TRBJ1-4, with D uncertain. The CDR3 extends over 14 amino acids. Trimming stripped 6 bases from V and 0 bases from J, with 8 bases between. Per the germline V gene, CDR1 is MNHEY and CDR2 is SVGAGI. CDR3 DNA sequence: TGTGCCAGCAGGGCTGAATCAACTAATGAAAAACTGTTTTTT. Translating it yields CASRAESTNEKLFF.